This T cell receptor (beta chain) appears in the sequencing data of a study of OX40 agonist ivuxolimab in advanced cancers. Study-level information: As their treatment, patients were administered ivuxolimab, an agonistic anti-OX40 (CD134) antibody. With a range of roughly 20 to 80, age averaged roughly 61 years, and 70% to 85% were male.

Measured with immunoSEQ multiplex PCR; TCRdb has only the in-frame clones, and not every one. The sample records tens of thousands of clones, approximately 84% being singletons. Germline V lookup: CDR1 MNHEY, CDR2 SVGAGI. The V end lost 5 bases, the J end lost 5 bases, and 9 bases lay between the germline ends. The CDR3 extends over 13 amino acids. This sequence joins TRBV6-5 and TRBJ2-2; D is unresolved. This receptor was identified in an adult with an advanced solid tumor such as melanoma, head and neck, liver or kidney cancer. Sequencing used CD4+ or CD8+ T cells sorted from blood, obtained in a trial of the OX40 agonist ivuxolimab. The CDR3 here is CASSKQRTGELFF. In DNA form, the CDR3 reads TGTGCCAGCAGTAAACAAAGAACCGGGGAGCTGTTTTTT.